A selection of T cell receptor beta chains follows, all from one sample in a study of blood T cell repertoires in COVID-19. TCRdb's table, derived via immunoSEQ multiplex PCR, lists solely in-frame clones and lacks some. Altogether more than 95,000 clones are present, 69% being singletons, with the ten largest covering roughly 2%. Sequencing was done on a sample of peripheral blood. The receptors shown here come from a woman between 65 and 79 years old with acute or convalescent COVID-19. The CDR3 runs from the conserved cysteine through the conserved F or W. The order of the fields is V gene, CDR3 protein.

TRBV25-1,CASSGVTGSQFYEQYF
TRBV7-2,CASSPRTGNYEQYF
TRBV5-1,CASSSGQGDYGYTF
TRBV5-4,CASSFGGGYQETQYF
TRBV5-1,CASSWGLAGEAGELFF
TRBV30,CAWSGAGNQPQHF
TRBV3-1/TRBV3-2,CASSQGDYHNSPLHF
TRBV3-1/TRBV3-2,CASSAGLAGEGTGELFF
TRBV7-9,CASSSLGQGAVLNTEAFF
TRBV12-5,CASGPRQETQYF
TRBV28,CASSSDRGIINGYTF
TRBV14,CASSRDRGETQYF
TRBV7-2,CASSLALGVGYTF
TRBV10-2,CASTREGRNEQFF
TRBV27,CASSSLDRSKRGYTF
TRBV27,CASTKGGAGINEKLFF
TRBV18,CASSPLDRHGETQYF
TRBV28,CASSFDRGNEKLFF
TRBV2,CARRETGKVGEAFF
TRBV20-1,CSASSGTGVSSTQYF
TRBV6-2/TRBV6-3,CASSYSRWGGETQYF
TRBV15,CATSRDPGQNEKLFF
TRBV6-5,CASQKTSGKQETQYF
TRBV30,CAWSVSGKTYEQYF
TRBV3-1/TRBV3-2,CASSQGPSGDNEQFF
TRBV5-4,CASSSQKKETQYF
TRBV6-5,CASILTGTGDAFF
TRBV19,CASSWTARYGYTF
TRBV10-3,CAIRNPGQGAYEQYF
TRBV30,CAWTTGTYNSPLHF
TRBV24-1,CATSQLANYGYTF
TRBV27,CASNQAGGFGEQYF
TRBV4-1,CASSHSPDTMNTEAFF
TRBV19,CASSVSGGSYEQYF
TRBV5-1,CASSSSQYEQYF
TRBV7-6,CASSQGQGAWTEAFF
TRBV25-1,CASSESEGAGELFF
TRBV10-3,CAISVSGGAFDEQFF
TRBV28,CASSLNSYGYTF
TRBV29-1,CSVETGQNQPQHF
TRBV9,CASSVETGSNSPLHF
TRBV5-1,CASSLLGRARSTDTQYF
TRBV4-1,CASSPPGLEGSYNEQFF
TRBV5-1,CASSMAGGNTEAFF
TRBV7-2,CASSLEGVDGYTF
TRBV2,CASTVGGSRVSTGELFF
TRBV6-4,CASSVGQGASGDEQFF
TRBV6-6,CASSRTAPFLANYGYTF